Presented here are 22 T cell receptor beta chains from one specimen sequenced in a study of chemoradiotherapy in HPV16-positive cancers. Profiled with immunoSEQ multiplex PCR; TCRdb holds only in-frame clones, not every one. The repertoire holds fewer than 20,000 clones, with roughly nine tenths as singletons. The starting material was blood, obtained from a patient who underwent chemoradiotherapy. The receptor source for this set is a human donor with HPV-associated anogenital cancer.

This chain links TRBV14 with TRBJ2-5; 10 positions match TRBD2. The CDR3 spans 18 residues. Trimming cost V 0 bases and J 1 base; bases outside gene matches: 8. Germline V gene lookup returns CDR1 SGHDN and CDR2 FVKESK. The CDR3 region has the DNA TGTGCCAGCAGCCAAGATTTAATAGCGGGGGGCCGCCAAGAGACCCAGTACTTC. This encodes CASSQDLIAGGRQETQYF.

The V call is TRBV2, the J call TRBJ1-4; D gene ambiguous. V gave up 7 bases and J gave up 4 bases, with 13 bases separating them. Germline V CDR1 and CDR2: SNHLY, FYNNEI. This CDR3 is 14 amino acids long. CDR3 loop: CASTFTRSNEKLFF. CDR3 coding DNA: TGTGCCAGCACCTTTACCCGGAGTAATGAAAAACTGTTTTTT.

Notes on this clone: The junction does not match germline at one end; this may be a read error. The J gene is TRBJ1-2, the V gene TRBV30; D unresolved. This CDR3 spans 12 amino acids. Germline V gene lookup returns CDR1 GTSNPN and CDR2 SVGIG (reference sequence). The CDR3 spells CAWSPPSYGYTF. The CDR3 coding sequence is TGCGCCTGGAGTCCTCCCAGCTATGGCTACACCTTC.

The chain is built from TRBV7-9 and TRBJ2-3; TRBD2 matches 12 bases. V dropped 5 bases and J dropped 5; count of bases not matched to a gene: 8. Germline lookup yields CDR1 SEHNR and CDR2 FQNEAQ (reference sequence). The CDR3 runs 16 residues. The CDR3 DNA reads TGTGCCAGCAGCCAAAGACTAGCGGGGGCTGTAGATACGCAGTATTTT. Its translation: CASSQRLAGAVDTQYF.

This chain links TRBV6-1 with TRBJ1-2; D unclear. The CDR3 is 16 residues long. Germline V gene lookup returns CDR1 MNHNS and CDR2 SASEGT. Trimming took off 0 bases at V and 1 base at J, with 12 bases between the two ends. The chain's CDR3 is CASSEAEQGYNYGYTF. The CDR3 DNA follows: TGTGCCAGCAGTGAAGCTGAACAAGGGTATAACTATGGCTACACCTTC.

Here the CDR3 reads CASSEATGAPYGYTF. CDR3 coding DNA: TGTGCCAGCAGTGAAGCGACAGGGGCTCCATATGGCTACACCTTC. This rearrangement joins TRBV6-1 to TRBJ1-2; 8 bases are shared with TRBD1. Unmatched junction bases numbered 5, after V lost 0 bases and J lost 5 bases. CDR3 length equals 15 residues. The germline CDR1 and CDR2 sequences are MNHNS and SASEGT.

The gene calls are TRBV29-1 and TRBJ1-2, with D perhaps TRBD1 (5 bases). Germline values: CDR1 SQVTM, CDR2 ANQGSEA. There are 12 residues in the CDR3. The V and J ends lost 2 bases and 5 bases respectively, with 9 bases between them. The CDR3 region is CSVEPGPYGYTF. CDR3 sequence (DNA): TGCAGCGTTGAACCGGGACCATATGGCTACACCTTC.

The chain joins TRBV25-1 to TRBJ2-7; no clear D gene. Germline V lookup: CDR1 MGHDK, CDR2 SYGVNS. V dropped 2 bases and J dropped 4 bases, with 18 bases sitting between them. The CDR3 loop spans 16 amino acids. CDR3 amino acids: CASSEHGPDVVYEQYF. Written as DNA, the CDR3 is TGTGCCAGCAGTGAACACGGTCCCGACGTGGTTTACGAGCAGTACTTC.

The chain recombines TRBV9 with TRBJ1-3; D remains unclear. The V end lost 1 base, the J end lost 2 bases, and 7 bases lay between the germline ends. The CDR3 consists of 14 residues. Germline lookup yields CDR1 SGDLS and CDR2 YYNGEE. The CDR3 is CASSVSGTGNTIYF. CDR3 DNA sequence: TGTGCCAGCAGCGTATCGGGGACTGGAAACACCATATATTTT.

The chain recombines TRBV30 with TRBJ1-6; possible D gene TRBD1, 5 bases. V lost 0 bases and J 7 bases, leaving 7 bases between the germline ends. The CDR3 loop spans 13 amino acids. Looked up from germline, CDR1 is GTSNPN and CDR2 is SVGIG (reference sequence). The DNA of the CDR3 is TGTGCCTGGAGTGTGGGGCCGAATTCACCCCTCCACTTT. Translated, it gives CAWSVGPNSPLHF.

A single count supports this clone. The J gene is TRBJ2-3, the V gene TRBV5-1; 10 positions match TRBD1. Germline V gives CDR1 SGHRS, CDR2 YFSETQ. The CDR3 sequence is 15 residues long. The V and J ends lost 7 bases and 3 bases, in that order; junction bases with no gene match: 8. The DNA of the CDR3 is TGCGCCAGCGCCCCTGACAGGGGGCAAACAGATACGCAGTATTTT. This sequence encodes CASAPDRGQTDTQYF.

This clone was counted a single time. The J gene is TRBJ1-1, the V gene TRBV7-9; D is unresolved. The V gene lost 5 bases and the J gene lost 7 bases, with 11 bases spanning the gap. Germline V lookup: CDR1 SEHNR, CDR2 FQNEAQ (reference sequence). The CDR3 runs to 12 residues. CDR3: CASSPSGGEAFF. For the CDR3, the DNA is TGTGCCAGCAGCCCATCGGGCGGTGAAGCTTTCTTT. The full variable domain, with the rest looked up from reference TRBV7-9 and TRBJ1-1, is DTGVSQNPRHKITKRGQNVTFRCDPISEHNRLYWYRQTLGQGPEFLTYFQNEAQLEKSRLLSDRFSAERPKGSFSTLEIQRTEQGDSAMYLCASSPSGGEAFFGQGTRLTVV.

The chain employs TRBV4-3 and TRBJ1-5; 9 positions match TRBD1. The V gene's germline CDR1 is LGHNA and CDR2 YSLEER. The CDR3 sequence is 14 residues long. The J segment lost 5 bases and the V segment lost 4 bases, leaving 3 bases of the junction unmatched. CDR3 loop: CASSLRQGDQPQHF. CDR3 nucleotides: TGCGCCAGCAGCCTAAGACAGGGGGATCAGCCCCAGCATTTT.

The rearrangement joins TRBV9 to TRBJ2-2; TRBD2 matches at 7 bases. Trimming at V came to 0 bases and at J to 1 base, leaving 3 bases not matched to a gene. The germline V gene encodes CDR1 SGDLS and CDR2 YYNGEE. The CDR3 runs to 16 residues. The chain's CDR3 is CASSVALAVNTGELFF. In DNA, the CDR3 is TGTGCCAGCAGCGTAGCCCTAGCGGTGAACACCGGGGAGCTGTTTTTT. The whole variable domain, filled in from reference TRBV9 and TRBJ2-2, reads DSGVTQTPKHLITATGQRVTLRCSPRSGDLSVYWYQQSLDQGLQFLIQYYNGEERAKGNILERFSAQQFPDLHSELNLSSLELGDSALYFCASSVALAVNTGELFFGEGSRLTVL.

The J gene is TRBJ1-1, the V gene TRBV6-5; no definite D call. The germline V gene has CDR1 MNHEY and CDR2 SVGAGI. V was cut by 5 bases and J by 3 bases, with 7 bases left in between. CDR3 length: 12 residues. CDR3 sequence: CASSGRHTEAFF. The CDR3 DNA follows: TGTGCCAGCAGTGGCCGCCACACTGAAGCTTTCTTT.

The rearrangement joins TRBV2 to TRBJ2-5, with 12 bases lining up with TRBD2. V shed 2 bases, J shed 4 bases, and the junction held 11 bases outside the gene matches. CDR1 and CDR2 from the germline V gene are SNHLY and FYNNEI. The length of the CDR3 is 18 residues. The CDR3 is CASSETLAGGPTRETQYF. As DNA, the CDR3 is TGTGCCAGCAGTGAAACCCTAGCGGGGGGGCCGACCCGAGAGACCCAGTACTTC. The entire variable domain, with the rest obtained from reference TRBV2 and TRBJ2-5, is as follows: EPEVTQTPSHQVTQMGQEVILRCVPISNHLYFYWYRQILGQKVEFLVSFYNNEISEKSEIFDDQFSVERPDGSNFTLKIRSTKLEDSAMYFCASSETLAGGPTRETQYFGPGTRLLVL.

The rearrangement joins TRBV6-1 to TRBJ1-4; D not certain. The V end lost 7 bases, the J end lost 7 bases, and 16 bases lay between the germline ends. Germline loops: CDR1 MNHNS, CDR2 SASEGT. The CDR3 extends over 14 amino acids. CDR3 coding DNA: TGTGCCAGCACCCAAGGGTATCCAGGTGAAAAACTGTTTTTT. The encoded protein is CASTQGYPGEKLFF.

Regarding this clone: One junction end disagrees with the germline gene, perhaps due to a read error. This sequence joins TRBV5-1 and TRBJ1-2; possibly TRBD1 for D (6 bases). This CDR3 spans 14 amino acids. Per the germline V gene, CDR1 is SGHRS and CDR2 is YFSETQ. DNA for the CDR3: TGCGCCAGCAGCTCCCTACCCGACCAGGGGCCTCTGGACTTC. This gives the protein CASSSLPDQGPLDF.

The chain combines TRBV6-5 with TRBJ2-3; 13 bases match TRBD2. CDR3 length: 16 residues. Losses at the gene ends were 4 bases for V and 3 bases for J; bases not matched to a gene: 4. Germline CDR1 MNHEY, CDR2 SVGAGI. CDR3 DNA: TGTGCCAGCAGTTCACTAGCGGGGGGGTTGACAGATACGCAGTATTTT. As protein: CASSSLAGGLTDTQYF.

The rearrangement joins TRBV18 to TRBJ2-3; 7 bases match TRBD1. The CDR3 has 16 residues. V dropped 3 bases and J dropped 0; count of bases not matched to a gene: 6. CDR1 and CDR2 from the germline V gene are KGHSH and LQKENI. CDR3 in amino acids: CASSPEGQSSTDTQYF. The CDR3 coding sequence is TGTGCCAGCTCACCCGAGGGACAGTCTAGCACAGATACGCAGTATTTT.

The V call is TRBV23-1, the J call TRBJ2-7, with D perhaps matching TRBD2 (6 bases). TRBV23-1 is noted as an ORF with a role that remains uncertain. Between the trimmed V and J ends, which lost 0 bases and 11 bases, there was a span of 11 bases. This CDR3 contains 12 residues. The CDR3 bases are TGCGCCAGCAGTCAATCCGGGGGATCCAAGTACGTC. This encodes CASSQSGGSKYV.

V usage is TRBV7-6 and J usage is TRBJ2-5; D is perhaps TRBD2 (5 bases). Between the trimmed V and J ends, which lost 1 base and 4 bases, there was a span of 10 bases. This CDR3 is built from 14 residues. Germline assignment: CDR1 SGHVS and CDR2 FNYEAQ. The CDR3 is CASSLGTGSETQYF. The CDR3 DNA is TGTGCCAGCAGCTTAGGTACGGGGTCAGAGACCCAGTACTTC.